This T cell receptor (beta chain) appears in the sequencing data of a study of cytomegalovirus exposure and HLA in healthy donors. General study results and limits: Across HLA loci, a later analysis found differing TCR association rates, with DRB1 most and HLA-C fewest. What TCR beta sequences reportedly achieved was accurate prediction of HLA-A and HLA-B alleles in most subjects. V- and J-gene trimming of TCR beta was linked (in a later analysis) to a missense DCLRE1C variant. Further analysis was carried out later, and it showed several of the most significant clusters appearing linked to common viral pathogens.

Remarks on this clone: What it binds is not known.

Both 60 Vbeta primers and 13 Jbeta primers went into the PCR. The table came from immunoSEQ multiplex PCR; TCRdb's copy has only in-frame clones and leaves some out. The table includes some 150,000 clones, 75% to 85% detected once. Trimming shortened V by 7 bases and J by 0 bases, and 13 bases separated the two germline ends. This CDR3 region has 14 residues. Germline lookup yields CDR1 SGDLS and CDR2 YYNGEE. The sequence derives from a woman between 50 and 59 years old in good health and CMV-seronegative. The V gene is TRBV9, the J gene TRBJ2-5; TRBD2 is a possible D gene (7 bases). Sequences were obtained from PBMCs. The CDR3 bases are TGTGCCAGCCCGGGGGGCCCGTACCAAGAGACCCAGTACTTC. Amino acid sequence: CASPGGPYQETQYF.